The entry below describes one TCR beta chain. Its antigen is not known. Using immunoSEQ multiplex PCR, the repertoire was profiled, and TCRdb retains in-frame clones only, with some absent. The data hold millions of clones, with around 96% observed a single time. The data were taken from a study of shared clonotypes between healthy human individuals. Germline V gene sequence: CDR1 SEHNR, CDR2 FQNEAQ (reference sequence). With 5 bases clipped from V and 2 bases from J, the junction kept 18 bases outside the gene matches. The CDR3 is 19 amino acids. Naive CD8 cells lacked CD45RO, underwent positive selection for CCR7 and left out terminally differentiated effector memory CD45RA+ cells. All the donors were Caucasian adults who lived in Nashville, Tennessee. Study results and caveats: Relative to memory subsets, naive subsets generally showed larger estimated richness. What limited the represented genetic and exposure-history diversity was the small number of donors.

The source of this sequence is a man younger than 35 in good health. This chain joins TRBV7-9 and TRBJ2-7, with 10 bases aligning to TRBD1. Sequencing used naive CD8+ T cells sorted from blood. The CDR3 loop reads CASSIPGTGDLKPAYEQYF. The CDR3 DNA is TGTGCCAGCAGCATCCCCGGGACAGGGGACTTGAAGCCCGCCTACGAGCAGTACTTC. The whole variable domain, filled in from reference TRBV7-9 and TRBJ2-7, reads DTGVSQNPRHKITKRGQNVTFRCDPISEHNRLYWYRQTLGQGPEFLTYFQNEAQLEKSRLLSDRFSAERPKGSFSTLEIQRTEQGDSAMYLCASSIPGTGDLKPAYEQYFGPGTRLTVT.